What follows describes a single T cell receptor (beta chain). Since a much larger clone is just one base distant, this may be a read error. This sample is part of a study of molecular identifiers for immune sequencing clone quantification. One entry per CDR3 protein results from TCRdb running MiXCR on the PCR reads. The data show hundreds of thousands of distinct CDR3 sequences, over 25% seen once. This clonotype originated in a human donor in good health. Some libraries in this study had Jurkat cell RNA spiked in. The sample comprised naive CD8+ T cells from blood, with Jurkat cell RNA spiked in. Indicated subset: FACS-sorted CD8+CD4-CCR7+CD45RA+ naive T cells.

The CDR3 region has the DNA TGTGCCAGCAGCTTAGTTGGGGAGAACACTGAAGCTCTCTTT. Amino acid sequence: CASSLVGENTEALF. The rearrangement uses TRBV7-9 and TRBJ1-1; D is unresolved. The CDR3 loop spans 14 amino acids. CDR1 and CDR2 from the germline V gene are SEHNR and FQNEAQ (reference sequence).